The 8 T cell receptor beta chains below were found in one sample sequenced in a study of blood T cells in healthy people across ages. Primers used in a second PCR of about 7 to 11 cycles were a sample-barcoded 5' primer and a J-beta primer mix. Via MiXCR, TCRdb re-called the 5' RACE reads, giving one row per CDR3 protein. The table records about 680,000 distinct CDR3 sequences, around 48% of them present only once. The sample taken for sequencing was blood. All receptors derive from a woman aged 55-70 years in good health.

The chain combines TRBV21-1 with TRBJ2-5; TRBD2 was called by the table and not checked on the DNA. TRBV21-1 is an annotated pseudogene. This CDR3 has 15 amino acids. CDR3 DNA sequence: TGTGCCAGCAGCGGCAACGGGCGGGAACAAGAGACCCAGTACTTC. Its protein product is CASSGNGREQETQYF.

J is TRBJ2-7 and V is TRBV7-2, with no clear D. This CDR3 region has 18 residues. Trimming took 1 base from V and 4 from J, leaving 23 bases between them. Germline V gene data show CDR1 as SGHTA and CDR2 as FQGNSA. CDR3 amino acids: CASSLEGASPTHPYEQYF. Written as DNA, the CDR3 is TGTGCCAGCAGCTTAGAGGGTGCTAGTCCGACTCATCCTTACGAGCAGTACTTC.

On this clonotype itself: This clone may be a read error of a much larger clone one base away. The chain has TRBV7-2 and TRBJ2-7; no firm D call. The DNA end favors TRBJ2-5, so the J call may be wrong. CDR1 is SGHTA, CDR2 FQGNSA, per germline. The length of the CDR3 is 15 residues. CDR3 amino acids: CASSLNKGIGETQYF. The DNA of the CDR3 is TGTGCCAGCAGCTTAAATAAAGGGATAGGAGAGACCCAGTACTTC.

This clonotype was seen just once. CDR3 nucleotide sequence: TGTGCCAGCAGCCAAGTAAAATGGAGGCTAGCGGGGAAAGGTGAGCAGTTCTTC. This translates into CASSQVKWRLAGKGEQFF. The V gene is TRBV14, the J gene TRBJ2-1; 9 bases agree with TRBD2. Unmatched junction bases numbered 16, after V lost 1 base and J lost 9 bases. This CDR3 contains 18 residues. Germline CDR1 reads SGHDN; CDR2 reads FVKESK.

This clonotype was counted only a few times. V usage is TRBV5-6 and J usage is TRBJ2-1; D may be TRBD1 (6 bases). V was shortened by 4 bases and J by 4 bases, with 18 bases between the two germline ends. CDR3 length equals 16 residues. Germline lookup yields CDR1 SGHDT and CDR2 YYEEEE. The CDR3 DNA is TGTGCCAGCAGCGTACAGGGTCTCGCGATATACAATGAGCAGTTCTTC. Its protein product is CASSVQGLAIYNEQFF.

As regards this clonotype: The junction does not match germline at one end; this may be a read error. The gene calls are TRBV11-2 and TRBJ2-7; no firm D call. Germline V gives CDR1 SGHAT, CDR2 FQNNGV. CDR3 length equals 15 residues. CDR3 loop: CACSLMAGYLGEQYF. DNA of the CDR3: TGTGCCTGCAGCTTAATGGCAGGCTACCTGGGCGAGCAGTACTTC.

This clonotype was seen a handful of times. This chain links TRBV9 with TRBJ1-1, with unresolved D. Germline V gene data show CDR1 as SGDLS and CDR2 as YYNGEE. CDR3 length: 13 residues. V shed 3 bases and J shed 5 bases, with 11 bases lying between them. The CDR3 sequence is CASSASGRTEAFF. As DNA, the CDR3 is TGTGCCAGCAGCGCGAGCGGGAGGACTGAAGCTTTCTTT.

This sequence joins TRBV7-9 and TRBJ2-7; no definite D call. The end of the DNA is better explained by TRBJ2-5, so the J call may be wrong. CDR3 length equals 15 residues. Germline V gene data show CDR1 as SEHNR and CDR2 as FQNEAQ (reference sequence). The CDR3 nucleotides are TGTGCCAGCAGCTTGGGCTCACCACCAGTAGGGACCCAGTACTTC. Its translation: CASSLGSPPVGTQYF.